The 2 T cell receptor beta chains given below trace back to one sample, sequenced in a study of graft-versus-host responses after intestinal transplantation (dated by TCRdb to the early 2020s). Their recognized antigens are unknown. The sample's time point, from its label and the paper: cells obtained before transplantation from donor or recipient. The library was obtained by the immunoSEQ multiplex PCR assay. In TCRdb, the immuneACCESS table is reduced to in-frame sequences with V and J assigned. These tables do not hold every clone; where another copy was compared, an unresolved V gene accounts for under half, and the others remain unexplained. The sample records about 100,000 clones, roughly 87% of which are singletons. The top ten constitute over 0.95% of the sample. The sequencing used unstimulated CD4+ T cells sorted from spleen or lymph node cells, collected before transplant. The receptor set was obtained from a human donor who was the organ donor for an intestinal transplant.

The chain combines TRBV6-1 with TRBJ2-7, with unresolved D. Trimming removed 5 bases from V and 7 bases from J, with 21 bases in between. Germline-derived CDR1 and CDR2 are MNHNS and SASEGT. This CDR3 region has 15 residues. CDR3 nucleotides: TGTGCCAGCAGTTTCTTAAGGGTGGCTACACGGGAGCAGTACTTC. Translating it yields CASSFLRVATREQYF.

This chain joins TRBV7-3 and TRBJ2-2, with TRBD1 as a possible D gene (6 bases). The CDR3 sequence is 15 residues long. The V end was cut by 5 bases, the J end by 2 bases, with 12 bases between. The germline gives CDR1 SGHTA, CDR2 FQGTGA. CDR3 DNA: TGTGCCAGCAGCGCCGACAGGAGAAACACCGGGGAGCTGTTTTTT. Amino acid sequence: CASSADRRNTGELFF.